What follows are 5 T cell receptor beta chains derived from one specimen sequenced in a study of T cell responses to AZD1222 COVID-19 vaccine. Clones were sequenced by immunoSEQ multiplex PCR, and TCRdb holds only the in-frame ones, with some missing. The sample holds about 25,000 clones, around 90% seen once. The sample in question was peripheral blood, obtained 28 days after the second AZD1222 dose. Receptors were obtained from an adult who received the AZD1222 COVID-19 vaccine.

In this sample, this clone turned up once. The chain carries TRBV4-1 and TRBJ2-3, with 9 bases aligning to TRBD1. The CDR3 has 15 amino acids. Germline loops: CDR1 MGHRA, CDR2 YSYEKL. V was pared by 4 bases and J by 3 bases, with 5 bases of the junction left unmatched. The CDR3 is CASSLTGTGTDTQYF. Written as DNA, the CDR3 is TGCGCCAGCAGCCTCACCGGGACAGGGACAGATACGCAGTATTTT.

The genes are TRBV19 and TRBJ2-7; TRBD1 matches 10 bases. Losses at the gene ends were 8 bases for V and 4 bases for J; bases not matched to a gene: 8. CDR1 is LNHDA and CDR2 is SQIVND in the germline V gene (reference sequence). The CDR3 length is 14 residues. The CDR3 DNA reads TGTGCCAGTTCCCCGGGACAGGGGAAATACGAGCAGTACTTC. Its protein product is CASSPGQGKYEQYF.

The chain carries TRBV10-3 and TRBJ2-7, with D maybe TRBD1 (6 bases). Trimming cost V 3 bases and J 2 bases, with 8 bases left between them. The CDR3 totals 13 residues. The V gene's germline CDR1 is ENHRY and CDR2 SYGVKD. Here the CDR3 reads CAISDGQTYEQYF. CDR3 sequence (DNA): TGTGCCATCAGTGACGGACAGACCTACGAGCAGTACTTC.

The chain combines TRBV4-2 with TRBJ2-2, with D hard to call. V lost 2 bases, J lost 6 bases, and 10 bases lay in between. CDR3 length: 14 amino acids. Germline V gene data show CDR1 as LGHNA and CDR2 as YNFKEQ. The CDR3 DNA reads TGTGCCAGCAGCCAACTGTGGGGTTCCGGGGAGCTGTTTTTT. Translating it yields CASSQLWGSGELFF.

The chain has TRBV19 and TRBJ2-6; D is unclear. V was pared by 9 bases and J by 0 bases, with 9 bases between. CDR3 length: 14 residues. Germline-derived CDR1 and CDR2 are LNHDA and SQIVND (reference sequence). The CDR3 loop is CASRTASGANVLTF. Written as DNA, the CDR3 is TGTGCCAGCCGGACGGCCTCTGGGGCCAACGTCCTGACTTTC.